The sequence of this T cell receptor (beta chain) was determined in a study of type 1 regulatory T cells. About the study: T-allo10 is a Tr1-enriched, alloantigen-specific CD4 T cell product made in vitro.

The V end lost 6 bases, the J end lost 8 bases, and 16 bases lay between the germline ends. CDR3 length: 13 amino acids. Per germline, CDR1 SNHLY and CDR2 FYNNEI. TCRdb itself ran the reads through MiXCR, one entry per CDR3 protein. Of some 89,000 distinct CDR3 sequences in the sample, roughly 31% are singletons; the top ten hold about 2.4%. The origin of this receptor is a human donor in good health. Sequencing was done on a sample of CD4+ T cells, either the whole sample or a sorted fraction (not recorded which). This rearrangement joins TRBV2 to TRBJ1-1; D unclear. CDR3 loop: CASRVLGIPEAFF. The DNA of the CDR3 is TGTGCCAGCAGAGTATTGGGGATTCCCGAAGCTTTCTTT.